Shown below are 26 T cell receptor beta chains from a single sample sequenced in a study of T cell repertoires in cytomegalovirus infection. TCRdb re-analysed the reads in MiXCR, keeping a single row per CDR3 protein. The data show roughly 200,000 distinct CDR3 sequences, 15% to 20% seen once. Sequencing was carried out using CD8+ T cells from PBMCs. These receptors originate from a human donor in good health (CMV status not recorded). Some clones in this sample may be carry-over from other donors' samples.

Only a few counts were recorded for this clonotype. The gene calls are TRBV29-1 and TRBJ2-1; maybe TRBD2 (5 bases). Germline V gives CDR1 SQVTM, CDR2 ANQGSEA. Trimming took off 3 bases at V and 0 bases at J, with 12 bases between the two ends. This CDR3 region has 15 residues. CDR3 sequence (DNA): TGCAGCGTTGACGGGAAGGAGTACTCCTACAATGAGCAGTTCTTC. Translated, it gives CSVDGKEYSYNEQFF.

In its sample, this clonotype was seen a few times. This chain links TRBV4-2 with TRBJ1-5; D gene unclear. CDR1 is LGHNA, CDR2 YNFKEQ, per germline. The CDR3 loop spans 14 amino acids. Deletions cut 1 base from V and 5 bases from J, with 9 bases between. The CDR3 DNA reads TGTGCCAGCAGCCAAGTCGTAAGAGATCAGCCCCAGCATTTT. This encodes CASSQVVRDQPQHF.

The genes are TRBV11-2 and TRBJ2-1; D may be TRBD1 or TRBD2 (5 bases each). V dropped 1 base and J dropped 2 bases, with 9 bases sitting between them. Germline CDR1 reads SGHAT; CDR2 reads FQNNGV. The CDR3 has 15 residues. CDR3 in amino acids: CASSLALGAYNEQFF. As DNA, the CDR3 is TGTGCCAGCAGCTTAGCCCTGGGGGCCTACAATGAGCAGTTCTTC.

The rearrangement joins TRBV6-5 to TRBJ2-1; TRBD2 matches 8 bases. CDR3 length: 14 residues. The ends lost 8 bases at V and 8 bases at J; junction bases unmatched: 11. Germline CDR1 reads MNHEY; CDR2 reads SVGAGI. CDR3 DNA: TGTGCCAGCTCCCGGGGGGGGCTTAGCGATGAGCAGTTCTTC. Amino acids: CASSRGGLSDEQFF.

This sequence joins TRBV27 and TRBJ2-2; D possibly corresponds to TRBD2 (5 bases). Trimming left V 7 bases short and J 1 base short, with 10 bases between. This CDR3 has 14 residues. CDR1 and CDR2 (germline): MNHEY, SMNVEV (reference sequence). CDR3 nucleotides: TGTGCCAGCACCTCCGGGAAGAACACCGGGGAGCTGTTTTTT. Its protein product is CASTSGKNTGELFF.

The chain has TRBV6-5 and TRBJ2-2; D may be TRBD2 (5 bases). The CDR3 contains 15 residues. V was cut by 0 bases and J by 6 bases, with 11 bases left in between. Germline V CDR1 and CDR2: MNHEY, SVGAGI. The CDR3: CASSYSGEGSGELFF. In nucleotides, the CDR3 is TGTGCCAGCAGTTACTCCGGGGAAGGGTCCGGGGAGCTGTTTTTT.

The chain combines TRBV12-3 or TRBV12-4 with TRBJ1-3; D is ambiguous. The CDR3 is made up of 18 amino acids. The V and J ends lost 3 bases and 0 bases respectively, with 18 bases between them. CDR3 sequence: CASSLVVTTSHSGNTIYF. The CDR3, as DNA: TGTGCCAGCAGTTTGGTAGTTACAACCTCCCACTCTGGAAACACCATATATTTT.

This clonotype was seen only a few times. The J gene is TRBJ2-3, the V gene TRBV25-1, with 9 nucleotides matching TRBD1. Germline CDR1 and CDR2: MGHDK and SYGVNS. The trim removed 6 bases at V and 7 bases at J, leaving 11 bases unmatched. The CDR3 loop spans 15 amino acids. The CDR3 sequence: CASSATGGGGNTQYF. CDR3 bases: TGTGCCAGCAGCGCTACAGGGGGCGGGGGAAATACGCAGTATTTT.

This clonotype was observed a handful of times. The V and J genes are TRBV19 and TRBJ2-3, with TRBD1 identical over 11 bases. CDR1 is LNHDA, CDR2 SQIVND, per germline (reference sequence). The CDR3 has 16 amino acids. Trimming removed 6 bases from V and 3 bases from J; junction bases left unmatched: 8. The CDR3 spells CASSFGTGGVTDTQYF. DNA for the CDR3: TGTGCCAGTAGCTTCGGGACAGGGGGTGTTACAGATACGCAGTATTTT.

This clonotype was recorded a few times. The chain is built from TRBV13 and TRBJ1-2; 11 bases agree with TRBD1. This CDR3 contains 15 residues. Per the germline V gene, CDR1 is PRHDT and CDR2 is FYEKMQ (reference sequence). Trimming at V came to 6 bases and at J to 4 bases, leaving 7 bases not matched to a gene. As DNA, the CDR3 is TGTGCCAGCAGTCACCCGGACAGGGGGCTCTATGGCTACACCTTC. Translated: CASSHPDRGLYGYTF. The complete variable domain, with remaining parts taken from reference TRBV13 and TRBJ1-2, reads AAGVIQSPRHLIKEKRETATLKCYPIPRHDTVYWYQQGPGQDPQFLISFYEKMQSDKGSIPDRFSAQQFSDYHSELNMSSLELGDSALYFCASSHPDRGLYGYTFGSGTRLTVV.

This clonotype has more than one count but fewer than ten. The V and J genes are TRBV10-3 and TRBJ2-3; 7 bases are shared with TRBD2. The CDR3 extends over 15 amino acids. Germline V gene sequence: CDR1 ENHRY, CDR2 SYGVKD. The junction had 1 base not matched to a gene; V was cut back by 0 bases and J by 1 base. The CDR3 protein is CAISESAGGTDTQYF. CDR3 DNA sequence: TGTGCCATCAGTGAGTCGGCGGGGGGCACAGATACGCAGTATTTT.

J is TRBJ1-4 and V is TRBV7-2; D remains ambiguous. This CDR3 region has 12 residues. Trimming removed 1 base at V and 7 bases at J, with 4 bases between. The V gene's germline CDR1 is SGHTA and CDR2 FQGNSA. CDR3 sequence: CASSLVGEKLFF. CDR3 bases: TGTGCCAGCAGCTTAGTAGGTGAAAAACTGTTTTTT.

As regards this clonotype: A much larger clone sits a single nucleotide away, making a read error possible. This CDR3 is CACSLDQDEQYF. Written as DNA, the CDR3 is TGTGCCTGCAGCTTAGATCAAGACGAGCAGTACTTC. The chain joins TRBV11-2 to TRBJ2-7; D not certain. The CDR3 loop spans 12 amino acids. Germline CDR1 SGHAT, CDR2 FQNNGV.

This clonotype was seen a handful of times. The chain uses TRBV6-8 and TRBJ1-2; D unclear. V lost 2 bases and J lost 4, with 11 bases in between. Per germline, CDR1 MNHGY and CDR2 SAAAGT. CDR3 size: 14 residues. The CDR3 is CASSYAHPSYGYTF. The CDR3 DNA is TGTGCCAGCAGTTACGCACATCCCTCCTATGGCTACACCTTC.

The chain couples TRBV7-2 to TRBJ2-5; D could derive from TRBD1 or TRBD2 (6 bases each). Deletions cut 1 base from V and 2 bases from J, with 11 bases between. The CDR3 has 15 amino acids. Per germline, CDR1 SGHTA and CDR2 FQGNSA. The CDR3 region has the DNA TGTGCCAGCAGCTTAGTAACAGGGACTCAAGAGACCCAGTACTTC. It yields the protein CASSLVTGTQETQYF. The full variable domain, completed using reference TRBV7-2 and TRBJ2-5, is GAGVSQSPSNKVTEKGKDVELRCDPISGHTALYWYRQSLGQGLEFLIYFQGNSAPDKSGLPSDRFSAERTGGSVSTLTIQRTQQEDSAVYLCASSLVTGTQETQYFGPGTRLLVL.

This clonotype was observed at least ten times. The CDR3 DNA reads as TGTGCCAGTAGTTTCGGGCCCCGGGAGCTGTTTTTT. Its protein product is CASSFGPRELFF. The V gene is TRBV19, the J gene TRBJ2-2, with D unclear. Trimming pared 5 bases from V and 9 bases from J, leaving 10 bases between. Germline CDR1 and CDR2: LNHDA and SQIVND (reference sequence). The CDR3 covers 12 residues.

This clonotype has a handful of counts. The chain couples TRBV6-6 to TRBJ2-7; 7 positions agree with TRBD1. The CDR3 is 15 residues long. CDR1 MNHNY and CDR2 SVGAGI come from the germline V gene (reference sequence). The ends lost 6 bases at V and 0 bases at J; junction bases unmatched: 8. The DNA for the CDR3 is TGTGCCAGCAGCACAGTACAGGGGAGCTCCTACGAGCAGTACTTC. Encoded protein: CASSTVQGSSYEQYF.

This clonotype showed up just a few times. The rearrangement joins TRBV5-6 to TRBJ1-5; a possible D gene is TRBD1 (5 bases). CDR1 and CDR2 (germline): SGHDT, YYEEEE. The CDR3 is made up of 16 amino acids. V was trimmed by 3 bases and J by 4 bases, leaving 17 bases between them. Here the CDR3 reads CASSSDGALGNQPQHF. In DNA, the CDR3 is TGTGCCAGCAGCTCCGACGGGGCATTAGGGAATCAGCCCCAGCATTTT.

V gene TRBV2 combines with J gene TRBJ2-7; 8 bases align to TRBD2. Per the germline V gene, CDR1 is SNHLY and CDR2 is FYNNEI. After removal of 6 bases from V and 4 bases from J, the junction contained 2 bases not matched to a gene. There are 12 residues in the CDR3. The CDR3 loop is CASRERGYEQYF. The CDR3 nucleotides are TGTGCCAGCAGGGAGCGGGGGTACGAGCAGTACTTC.

At least ten counts were recorded for this clonotype. The chain uses TRBV6-4 and TRBJ2-3; 14 nucleotides line up with TRBD2. CDR1 and CDR2 (germline): MRHNA, SNTAGT. V trimming: 0 bases; J trimming: 4 bases; junction bases outside the gene matches: 0. The CDR3 runs to 16 residues. As DNA, the CDR3 is TGTGCCAGCAGTGACTCGACTAGCGGGGGGGCAGATACGCAGTATTTT. This codes for CASSDSTSGGADTQYF.

V usage is TRBV29-1 and J usage is TRBJ2-7; possible D gene TRBD1, 6 bases. Germline CDR1 is SQVTM and CDR2 is ANQGSEA. The CDR3 length is 13 residues. V shed 1 base and J shed 3 bases, with 10 bases lying between them. The CDR3 loop is CSVEGGQGYEQYF. The CDR3 DNA sequence: TGCAGCGTTGAAGGGGGGCAGGGCTACGAGCAGTACTTC.

The chain links TRBV7-8 to TRBJ2-2; 9 nucleotides agree with TRBD2. There are 15 residues in the CDR3. Germline trimming cut 8 bases from V and 2 bases from J; bases unmatched to any gene: 6. CDR1 is SGHVS, CDR2 FQNEAQ, per germline. CDR3 loop: CASGGLASNTGELFF. CDR3 in DNA: TGTGCCAGCGGGGGACTAGCATCAAACACCGGGGAGCTGTTTTTT.

V is TRBV7-3 and J is TRBJ1-1; 9 bases agree with TRBD1. The CDR3 consists of 15 residues. Per the germline V gene, CDR1 is SGHTA and CDR2 is FQGTGA. Trimming took 5 bases from V and 7 from J; bases not matched to a gene: 11. The CDR3 coding sequence is TGTGCCAGCAGCCCGGACGGGGGACAGGGATTTGAAGCTTTCTTT. Amino acid sequence: CASSPDGGQGFEAFF.

This chain uses TRBV29-1 with TRBJ2-7, with D possibly called TRBD1 or TRBD2 (5 bases each). Germline-derived CDR1 and CDR2 are SQVTM and ANQGSEA. V lost 1 base to trimming and J lost 5 bases, with 12 bases between them. This CDR3 is 13 amino acids long. The DNA of the CDR3 is TGCAGCGTTGAAGGAGGGGATTCCAACGAGCAGTACTTC. Its translation: CSVEGGDSNEQYF.

The chain combines TRBV7-2 with TRBJ2-3; the D is unclear. Trimming removed 1 base at V and 10 bases at J, with 6 bases between. The CDR3 covers 11 residues. Germline CDR1 is SGHTA and CDR2 is FQGNSA. CDR3 residues: CASSLGESQYF. The CDR3 nucleotides are TGTGCCAGCAGCTTAGGAGAGTCGCAGTATTTT.

This clonotype was seen repeatedly, ten times or more. This rearrangement joins TRBV27 to TRBJ1-1; D is uncertain. This CDR3 is built from 14 residues. V was shortened by 6 bases and J by 0 bases, with 11 bases between the two germline ends. Per the germline V gene, CDR1 is MNHEY and CDR2 is SMNVEV (reference sequence). The CDR3 DNA is TGTGCCAGCAGAAAGCAGCCATTGAACACTGAAGCTTTCTTT. Encoded protein: CASRKQPLNTEAFF.